Below, 31 T cell receptor beta chains from the same sample are listed, as sequenced in a study of post-analysis software for immune sequencing data. The antigens these receptors bind are not known. Study outcomes and limitations: Roughly 5 TRBV segments occurring more often in patients than controls included TRBV5-6, TRBV5-1 and TRBV20-1.

cDNA libraries for TCR beta contained unique molecular identifiers. One entry per CDR3 protein results from TCRdb running MiXCR on the PCR reads. The sample has fewer than 850,000 distinct CDR3 sequences; just under 30% are singletons. The sequencing input was blood. The receptors originated from a girl aged 10 to 17 with multiple sclerosis.

In this sample, this clonotype turned up many times. The chain joins TRBV28 to TRBJ2-3; TRBD2 might be the D (5 bases). In germline, CDR1 is MDHEN, CDR2 SYDVKM. The CDR3 covers 14 residues. V was pared by 8 bases and J by 6 bases, with 18 bases between. Here the CDR3 reads CASQSEVRGDTQYF. For the CDR3, the DNA is TGTGCCAGCCAATCGGAGGTCCGAGGCGATACGCAGTATTTT. The entire variable domain, with the rest obtained from reference TRBV28 and TRBJ2-3, is as follows: DVKVTQSSRYLVKRTGEKVFLECVQDMDHENMFWYRQDPGLGLRLIYFSYDVKMKEKGDIPEGYSVSREKKERFSLILESASTNQTSMYLCASQSEVRGDTQYFGPGTRLTVL.

The J gene is TRBJ2-3, the V gene TRBV4-1; D may be TRBD2 (7 bases). V dropped 3 bases and J dropped 1 base, with 11 bases sitting between them. The germline CDR1 and CDR2 sequences are MGHRA and YSYEKL. This CDR3 has 15 residues. The DNA for the CDR3 is TGCGCCAGCAGCCAGAGGGAGGGGGGCACAGATACGCAGTATTTT. This codes for CASSQREGGTDTQYF.

The chain combines TRBV6-2 or TRBV6-3 with TRBJ2-5; D is perhaps TRBD2 (6 bases). Matching the DNA end better, TRBJ2-7 makes the J call doubtful. CDR3 length equals 15 residues. Per the germline V gene, CDR1 is MNHEY and CDR2 is SVGEGT. In DNA form, the CDR3 reads TGTGCCAGCGGGAGGTTGGCAGCCTCGGCCTACGAGCAGTACTTC. This gives the protein CASGRLAASAYEQYF.

A note on this clonotype: This may be a read error: a much more frequent sequence differs by one nucleotide. The chain employs TRBV6-5 and TRBJ2-1, with D perhaps matching TRBD1 (6 bases). Trimming pared 6 bases from V and 4 bases from J, leaving 10 bases between. The CDR3 has 13 amino acids. Germline V gene lookup returns CDR1 MNHEY and CDR2 SVGAGI. The CDR3 DNA reads as TGTGCCAGCAGGTTAGACAGGTACAATGAGCAGTTCTTC. Its translation is CASRLDRYNEQFF.

V is TRBV20-1 and J is TRBJ1-6; D is ambiguous. This CDR3 has 13 residues. Per germline, CDR1 DFQATT and CDR2 SNEGSKA (reference sequence). V was cut by 1 base and J by 9 bases, with 10 bases left in between. The CDR3 loop reads CSARGPEVSPLHF. In DNA form, the CDR3 reads TGCAGTGCTAGAGGGCCCGAGGTTTCACCCCTCCACTTT.

In the case of this clonotype: One junction end disagrees with the germline gene, perhaps due to a read error. This chain uses TRBV15 with TRBJ2-1, with D perhaps matching TRBD2 (6 bases). CDR1 and CDR2 (germline): LNHNV, YYDKDF (reference sequence). There are 17 residues in the CDR3. CDR3: CAASPAGTLSSYNEQFF. CDR3 nucleotides: TGTGCCGCCAGCCCAGCTGGGACTCTCAGCTCCTACAATGAGCAGTTCTTC.

In its sample, this clonotype was seen many times. The chain uses TRBV29-1 and TRBJ2-7; TRBD1 matches 9 bases. CDR3 length: 18 residues. The V segment lost 7 bases and the J segment 3 bases; nucleotides outside the gene matches: 22. Germline V gives CDR1 SQVTM, CDR2 ANQGSEA. The CDR3 nucleotides read TGCAGCGCCTCCGGGCGGGACAGGGCCAATCCCACGCGCTACGAGCAGTACTTC. Amino acid sequence: CSASGRDRANPTRYEQYF.

The sample holds many counts of this clonotype. This sequence joins TRBV9 and TRBJ2-1, with TRBD1 matching 9 bases. This CDR3 spans 16 amino acids. Germline values: CDR1 SGDLS, CDR2 YYNGEE. Unmatched junction bases numbered 4, after V lost 0 bases and J lost 3 bases. DNA of the CDR3: TGTGCCAGCAGCGTAGACGGGGGACAGGGCTACAATGAGCAGTTCTTC. Its protein product is CASSVDGGQGYNEQFF. The variable domain in full, completed from reference TRBV9 and TRBJ2-1, reads DSGVTQTPKHLITATGQRVTLRCSPRSGDLSVYWYQQSLDQGLQFLIQYYNGEERAKGNILERFSAQQFPDLHSELNLSSLELGDSALYFCASSVDGGQGYNEQFFGPGTRLTVL.

A few counts support this clonotype. The chain carries TRBV6-2 or TRBV6-3 and TRBJ2-5, with D tentatively TRBD2 (5 bases). The J call may be faulty, since TRBJ2-7 better matches the DNA end. The length of the CDR3 is 13 residues. Germline values: CDR1 MNHEY, CDR2 SVGEGT. The CDR3 DNA reads TGTGCCAGCAGTCACGGACTGCATCACGAGCAGTACTTC. Translation gives CASSHGLHHEQYF.

As regards this clonotype: A much larger clone differs by one base, so this may be a read error. The CDR3 DNA sequence: TGTGCCAGCAGTTTGGGACAGGGGTCCCAGCAGTACTTC. Protein sequence: CASSLGQGSQQYF. This chain connects TRBV27 to TRBJ2-7, with 10 bases matching TRBD1. This CDR3 spans 13 amino acids. Germline V lookup: CDR1 MNHEY, CDR2 SMNVEV (reference sequence). V was clipped by 3 bases and J by 8 bases; unmatched bases: 4.

V and J are TRBV7-2 and TRBJ2-7, with 12 positions matching TRBD2. Trimming took 2 bases from V and 0 from J; bases not matched to a gene: 11. The CDR3 runs 19 residues. Germline V gene data show CDR1 as SGHTA and CDR2 as FQGNSA. This chain's CDR3 is CASSLMRTSGTGFSYEQYF. The DNA for the CDR3 is TGTGCCAGCAGCTTAATGCGGACTAGCGGGACCGGCTTCTCCTACGAGCAGTACTTC.

The sample holds a few counts of this clonotype. The rearrangement joins TRBV28 to TRBJ1-2; 8 nucleotides align to TRBD1. Trimming at V came to 6 bases and at J to 2 bases, leaving 14 bases not matched to a gene. Germline CDR1 MDHEN, CDR2 SYDVKM. CDR3 length: 17 residues. CDR3 DNA: TGTGCCAGCAGACCAATCGGACAGGGTTCCCTCAACTATGGCTACACCTTC. Protein sequence: CASRPIGQGSLNYGYTF.

The V and J genes are TRBV7-2 and TRBJ2-4, with unresolved D. The J call may be faulty, since TRBJ2-7 better matches the DNA end. Germline-derived CDR1 and CDR2 are SGHTA and FQGNSA. This CDR3 contains 13 residues. The CDR3 spells CASSSGPDAEQYF. CDR3 in DNA: TGTGCCAGCAGCTCTGGCCCCGACGCCGAGCAGTACTTC.

This clonotype has more than one count but fewer than ten. This chain joins TRBV19 and TRBJ1-6, with D unclear. The CDR3 length is 16 residues. Trimming took off 6 bases at V and 7 bases at J, with 19 bases between the two ends. The germline CDR1 and CDR2 sequences are LNHDA and SQIVND (reference sequence). The CDR3 region is CASSAALGVSNSPLHF. The CDR3 DNA sequence: TGTGCCAGTAGCGCCGCCCTCGGGGTTTCGAATTCACCCCTCCACTTT.

The V and J genes are TRBV27 and TRBJ2-1, with a weak D call TRBD2 (5 bases). V was clipped by 6 bases and J by 6 bases, with 18 bases between them. This CDR3 contains 15 residues. The germline CDR1 and CDR2 sequences are MNHEY and SMNVEV (reference sequence). The CDR3 nucleotides read TGTGCCAGCAGCCCGGGGAGTGCTCGGGGCAATGAGCAGTTCTTC. Protein sequence: CASSPGSARGNEQFF.

V is TRBV7-9 and J is TRBJ2-5; D ambiguous. CDR3 length: 14 residues. CDR1 is SEHNR, CDR2 FQNEAQ, per germline (reference sequence). V lost 4 bases to trimming and J lost 0 bases, with 9 bases between them. The CDR3 region is CASSSGGDQETQYF. The CDR3 nucleotides read TGTGCCAGCAGCTCAGGCGGAGACCAAGAGACCCAGTACTTC.

This clonotype occurred a few times. V and J are TRBV10-3 and TRBJ2-2; tentatively, D is TRBD2 (5 bases). Looked up from germline, CDR1 is ENHRY and CDR2 is SYGVKD. The CDR3 is 12 amino acids. With 4 bases removed from V and 8 bases from J, the gap between germline ends came to 8 bases. This CDR3 reads CAISGAGGELFF. DNA of the CDR3: TGTGCCATCAGTGGCGCGGGTGGGGAGCTGTTTTTT.

This chain connects TRBV18 to TRBJ1-4; D is uncertain. CDR3 length: 11 amino acids. V was cut by 3 bases and J by 8 bases, with 4 bases left in between. Germline-derived CDR1 and CDR2 are KGHSH and LQKENI. CDR3 sequence (DNA): TGTGCCAGCTCACCGGGCGAAAAACTGTTTTTT. Translation gives CASSPGEKLFF.

The chain joins TRBV3-1 to TRBJ1-5; 7 bases align to TRBD1. Germline values: CDR1 LGHDT, CDR2 YNNKEL (reference sequence). The ends lost 4 bases at V and 9 bases at J; junction bases unmatched: 6. The CDR3 extends over 13 amino acids. CDR3 residues: CASSRQGGRPQHF. CDR3 nucleotide sequence: TGTGCCAGCAGCCGACAGGGCGGACGGCCCCAGCATTTT.

J is TRBJ2-1 and V is TRBV6-1; no clear D. There are 15 residues in the CDR3. Trimming took 8 bases from V and 0 from J, leaving 14 bases between them. In germline, CDR1 is MNHNS, CDR2 SASEGT. CDR3 loop: CASQLGLNSYNEQFF. As DNA, the CDR3 is TGTGCCAGCCAGCTCGGGCTTAACTCCTACAATGAGCAGTTCTTC.

This sequence joins TRBV20-1 and TRBJ2-3; 10 nucleotides agree with TRBD2. The CDR3 contains 20 residues. Losses at the gene ends were 0 bases for V and 4 bases for J; bases not matched to a gene: 19. In germline, CDR1 is DFQATT, CDR2 SNEGSKA (reference sequence). CDR3 DNA: TGCAGTGCTAGAGAATACATGCTAGCGGGGGCGCAGACTAGCGCAGATACGCAGTATTTT. As protein: CSAREYMLAGAQTSADTQYF.

The rearrangement uses TRBV5-1 and TRBJ2-1; 8 bases fit TRBD2. The CDR3 covers 17 residues. Germline V gene lookup returns CDR1 SGHRS and CDR2 YFSETQ. V lost 2 bases, J lost 5 bases, and 12 bases stayed unmatched. CDR3 nucleotides: TGCGCCAGCAGCTTAACCATGACCGGGAGGGGAGACAATGAGCAGTTCTTC. Protein: CASSLTMTGRGDNEQFF.

The chain couples TRBV10-3 to TRBJ2-2; 14 nucleotides agree with TRBD2. The CDR3 totals 15 residues. Germline V gene sequence: CDR1 ENHRY, CDR2 SYGVKD. After removal of 8 bases from V and 3 bases from J, the junction contained 2 bases not matched to a gene. In DNA, the CDR3 is TGTGCCATCGGGACTAGCGGGAGAGACACCGGGGAGCTGTTTTTT. This encodes CAIGTSGRDTGELFF.

This clonotype was seen more than once but under ten times. This chain joins TRBV5-1 and TRBJ1-1, with a possible D match to TRBD1 (5 bases). The CDR3 length is 13 residues. V shed 1 base and J shed 5 bases, with 9 bases lying between them. Germline V gives CDR1 SGHRS, CDR2 YFSETQ. In nucleotides, the CDR3 is TGCGCCAGCAGCTTGAGGGGACGGACTGAAGCTTTCTTT. Its protein is CASSLRGRTEAFF.

The V and J genes are TRBV6-2 or TRBV6-3 and TRBJ2-4; TRBD2 might be the D (5 bases). The length of the CDR3 is 12 residues. Trimming left V 9 bases short and J 13 bases short, with 19 bases between. CDR1 MNHEY and CDR2 SVGEGT come from the germline V gene. This CDR3 reads CASSDLEEKQYF. CDR3 sequence (DNA): TGTGCCAGTTCTGATTTGGAGGAGAAGCAGTACTTC.

This clonotype was recorded a few times. The chain recombines TRBV28 with TRBJ2-5; D might be TRBD1 (5 bases). The CDR3 length is 13 residues. Germline CDR1 is MDHEN and CDR2 is SYDVKM. Trimming stripped 4 bases from V and 0 bases from J, with 6 bases between. The DNA for the CDR3 is TGTGCCAGCAGTTCCAGGGACCAAGAGACCCAGTACTTC. This encodes CASSSRDQETQYF.

This clonotype was observed a handful of times. V usage is TRBV5-1 and J usage is TRBJ2-5; D is unresolved. V lost 2 bases and J lost 0, with 8 bases in between. CDR1 and CDR2 from the germline V gene are SGHRS and YFSETQ. The CDR3 has 14 residues. The CDR3 reads CASSFRAYQETQYF. CDR3 in DNA: TGCGCCAGCAGCTTTAGGGCCTACCAAGAGACCCAGTACTTC.

A few counts support this clonotype. The chain is built from TRBV6-5 and TRBJ2-5; 7 nucleotides agree with TRBD2. V shed 6 bases and J 5 bases; nucleotides not matched to a gene: 6. The CDR3 contains 13 residues. CDR1 and CDR2 (germline): MNHEY, SVGAGI. The CDR3 loop is CASRSTSKETQYF. The CDR3 DNA is TGTGCCAGCAGGTCGACTAGCAAGGAGACCCAGTACTTC.

The chain has TRBV20-1 and TRBJ1-2; D possibly corresponds to TRBD1 (6 bases). The germline CDR1 and CDR2 sequences are DFQATT and SNEGSKA (reference sequence). This CDR3 contains 17 residues. V was clipped by 3 bases and J by 3 bases, with 23 bases between them. The CDR3 DNA is TGCAGTGCTAGGATGTATAGTGAGGGGGGAGTTTACTATGGCTACACCTTC. Translation: CSARMYSEGGVYYGYTF.

This clonotype was seen more than once but under ten times. The V and J genes are TRBV18 and TRBJ1-2; D gene uncertain. Germline loops: CDR1 KGHSH, CDR2 LQKENI. V gave up 0 bases and J gave up 0 bases, with 8 bases separating them. This CDR3 is built from 15 residues. Here the CDR3 reads CASSPPGVSNYGYTF. Here the CDR3 DNA reads TGTGCCAGCTCACCACCGGGCGTATCTAACTATGGCTACACCTTC.

The chain combines TRBV2 with TRBJ2-7, with 11 bases fitting TRBD2. Trimming removed 7 bases from V and 7 bases from J; junction bases left unmatched: 9. Looked up from germline, CDR1 is SNHLY and CDR2 is FYNNEI. The CDR3 is made up of 14 amino acids. The CDR3 DNA sequence: TGTGCCAGCACCAAGTTGGGACTAGCGGATGAGCAGTACTTC. Translation: CASTKLGLADEQYF.